This TCR beta chain was found in a study of blood T cell repertoires in COVID-19. Overall study: Sites across the United States, Italy and Spain contributed samples from acute and convalescent COVID-19. T cells, B-cell-depleted T cells, or PBMCs provided the cDNA or gDNA that served as material.

Germline CDR1 SGHVS, CDR2 FQNEAQ. This CDR3 comprises 15 residues. Trimming removed 0 bases from V and 3 bases from J; junction bases left unmatched: 4. Original data processing: Amplifying reference gene primers gave estimates of nucleated cell counts. TCRdb's copy holds only in-frame clones and misses some; the assay was immunoSEQ multiplex PCR. That table supplies the V and J calls and clone size; D and trimming were determined from the DNA. The profile covers 450,000 or so clones, with roughly 89% appearing a single time and 0.65% to 1% taken by the ten largest. The TCR was taken from a young man with COVID-19, enrolled during active disease. The specimen was peripheral blood. The chain uses TRBV7-8 and TRBJ1-2; 7 nucleotides match TRBD1. This chain's CDR3 is CASSLAAGGYYGYTF. The CDR3 DNA reads as TGTGCCAGCAGCTTAGCCGCAGGGGGTTACTATGGCTACACCTTC.